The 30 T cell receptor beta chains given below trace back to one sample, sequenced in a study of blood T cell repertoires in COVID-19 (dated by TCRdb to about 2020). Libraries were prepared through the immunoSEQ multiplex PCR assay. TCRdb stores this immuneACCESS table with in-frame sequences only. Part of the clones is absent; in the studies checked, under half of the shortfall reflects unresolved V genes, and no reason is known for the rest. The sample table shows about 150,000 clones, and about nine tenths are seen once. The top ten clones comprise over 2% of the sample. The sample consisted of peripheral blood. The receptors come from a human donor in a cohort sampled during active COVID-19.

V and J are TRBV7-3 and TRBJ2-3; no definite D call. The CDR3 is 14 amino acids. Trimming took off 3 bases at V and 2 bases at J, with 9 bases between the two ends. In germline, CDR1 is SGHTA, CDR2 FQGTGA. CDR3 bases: TGTGCCAGCAGCTTCTCAGCGAACACAGATACGCAGTATTTT. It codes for CASSFSANTDTQYF.

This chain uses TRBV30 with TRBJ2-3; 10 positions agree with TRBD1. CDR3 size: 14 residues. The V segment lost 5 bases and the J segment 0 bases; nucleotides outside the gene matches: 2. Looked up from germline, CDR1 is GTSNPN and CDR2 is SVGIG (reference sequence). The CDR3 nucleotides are TGTGCCTGGCGACAGGGGGCCAGCACAGATACGCAGTATTTT. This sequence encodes CAWRQGASTDTQYF.

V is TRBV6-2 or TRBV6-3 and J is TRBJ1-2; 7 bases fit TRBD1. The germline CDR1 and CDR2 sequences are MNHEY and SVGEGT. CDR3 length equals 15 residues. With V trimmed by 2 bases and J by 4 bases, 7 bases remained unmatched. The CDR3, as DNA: TGTGCCAGCAGTTACCGGGACAGTTTCAGCTATGGCTACACCTTC. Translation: CASSYRDSFSYGYTF.

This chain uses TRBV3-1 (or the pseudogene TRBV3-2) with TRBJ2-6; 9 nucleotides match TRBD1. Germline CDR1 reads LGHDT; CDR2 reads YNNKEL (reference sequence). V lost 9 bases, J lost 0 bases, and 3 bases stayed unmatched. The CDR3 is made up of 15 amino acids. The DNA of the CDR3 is TGTGCCAGTGGGACAGGGCTCTCTGGGGCCAACGTCCTGACTTTC. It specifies CASGTGLSGANVLTF.

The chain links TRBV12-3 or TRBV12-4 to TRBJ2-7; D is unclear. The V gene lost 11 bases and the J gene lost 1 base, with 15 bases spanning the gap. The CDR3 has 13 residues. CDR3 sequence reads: CAGQRKASYEQYF. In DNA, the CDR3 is TGTGCCGGGCAAAGGAAGGCGTCCTACGAGCAGTACTTC.

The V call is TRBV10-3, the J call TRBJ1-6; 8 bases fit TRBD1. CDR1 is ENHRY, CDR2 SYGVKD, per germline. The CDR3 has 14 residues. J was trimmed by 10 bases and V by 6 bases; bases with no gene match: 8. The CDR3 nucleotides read TGTGCCATCAGACAGGGGGTGTATGGGTCACCCCTCCACTTT. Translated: CAIRQGVYGSPLHF.

The CDR3 loop is CASSPDAGNQPQHF. The CDR3 region has the DNA TGTGCCAGCTCACCAGATGCCGGGAACCAGCCCCAGCATTTT. The V gene is TRBV18, the J gene TRBJ1-5; D not resolved. Germline-derived CDR1 and CDR2 are KGHSH and LQKENI. This CDR3 is built from 14 residues. Trimming cost V 2 bases and J 7 bases, with 12 bases left between them.

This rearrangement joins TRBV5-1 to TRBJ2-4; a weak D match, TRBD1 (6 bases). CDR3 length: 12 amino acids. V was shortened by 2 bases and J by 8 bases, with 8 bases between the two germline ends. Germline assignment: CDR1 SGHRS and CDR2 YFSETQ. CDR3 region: CASSLEGDIQYF. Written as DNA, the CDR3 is TGCGCCAGCAGCTTAGAGGGGGACATTCAGTACTTC.

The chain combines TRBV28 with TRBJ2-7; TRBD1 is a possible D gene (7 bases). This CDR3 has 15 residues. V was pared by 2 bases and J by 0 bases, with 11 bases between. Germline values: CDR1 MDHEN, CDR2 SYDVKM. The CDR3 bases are TGTGCCAGCAGTTTAGGCGGGGACAGCTCCTACGAGCAGTACTTC. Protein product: CASSLGGDSSYEQYF.

The CDR3 coding sequence is TGTGCCAGTAGGGCTAACCGGGACAAACTCACCGGGGAGCTGTTTTTT. Its protein is CASRANRDKLTGELFF. The chain carries TRBV19 and TRBJ2-2; D may be TRBD1 (6 bases). CDR1 is LNHDA and CDR2 is SQIVND in the germline V gene (reference sequence). CDR3 length: 16 residues. Trimming pared 6 bases from V and 4 bases from J, leaving 18 bases between.

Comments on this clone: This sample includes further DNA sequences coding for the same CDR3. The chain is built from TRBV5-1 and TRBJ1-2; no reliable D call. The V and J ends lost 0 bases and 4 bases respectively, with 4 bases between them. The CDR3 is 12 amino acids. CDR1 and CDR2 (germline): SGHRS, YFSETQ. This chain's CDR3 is CASSLDSYGYTF. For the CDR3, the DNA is TGCGCCAGCAGCTTGGACAGCTATGGCTACACCTTC.

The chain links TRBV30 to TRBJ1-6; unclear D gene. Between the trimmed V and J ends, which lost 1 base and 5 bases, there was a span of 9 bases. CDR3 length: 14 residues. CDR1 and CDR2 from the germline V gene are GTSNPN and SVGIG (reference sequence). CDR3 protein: CAWSATVNNSPLHF. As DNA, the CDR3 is TGTGCCTGGAGTGCTACAGTTAATAATTCACCCCTCCACTTT.

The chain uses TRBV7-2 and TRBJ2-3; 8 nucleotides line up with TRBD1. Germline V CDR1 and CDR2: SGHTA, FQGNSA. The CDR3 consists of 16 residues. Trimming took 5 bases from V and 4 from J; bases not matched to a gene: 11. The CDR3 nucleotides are TGTGCCAGCAGCCCCAGGGGGCGGGGTTTTCCAGATACGCAGTATTTT. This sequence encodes CASSPRGRGFPDTQYF.

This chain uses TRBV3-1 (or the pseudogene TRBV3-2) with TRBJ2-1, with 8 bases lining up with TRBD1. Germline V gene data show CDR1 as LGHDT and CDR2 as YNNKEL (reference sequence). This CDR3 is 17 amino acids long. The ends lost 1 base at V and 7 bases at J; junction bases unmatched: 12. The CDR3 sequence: CASSQGGATGGRNEQFF. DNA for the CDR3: TGTGCCAGCAGCCAAGGTGGGGCTACAGGGGGTCGTAATGAGCAGTTCTTC.

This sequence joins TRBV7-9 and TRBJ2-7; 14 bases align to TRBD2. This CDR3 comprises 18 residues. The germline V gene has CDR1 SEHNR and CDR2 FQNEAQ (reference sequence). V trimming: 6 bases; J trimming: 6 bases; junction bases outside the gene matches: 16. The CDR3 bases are TGTGCCAGCAGTCCGAAGGGACTAGCGGGGGCCGGAGGGAGCGAGCAGTACTTC. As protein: CASSPKGLAGAGGSEQYF. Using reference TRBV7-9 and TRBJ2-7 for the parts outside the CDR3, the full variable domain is DTGVSQNPRHKITKRGQNVTFRCDPISEHNRLYWYRQTLGQGPEFLTYFQNEAQLEKSRLLSDRFSAERPKGSFSTLEIQRTEQGDSAMYLCASSPKGLAGAGGSEQYFGPGTRLTVT.

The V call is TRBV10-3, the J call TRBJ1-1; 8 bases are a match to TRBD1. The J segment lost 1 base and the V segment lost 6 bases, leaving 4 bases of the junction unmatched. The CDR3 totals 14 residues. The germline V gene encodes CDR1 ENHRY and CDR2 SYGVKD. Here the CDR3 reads CAIRTGEKNTEAFF. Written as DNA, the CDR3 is TGTGCCATCAGGACAGGGGAAAAGAACACTGAAGCTTTCTTT.

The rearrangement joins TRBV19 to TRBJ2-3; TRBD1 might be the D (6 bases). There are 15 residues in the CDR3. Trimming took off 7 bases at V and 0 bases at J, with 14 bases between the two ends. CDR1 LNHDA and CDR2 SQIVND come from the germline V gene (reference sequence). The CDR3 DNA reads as TGTGCCAGTATTCCGGACAGTGCTAGCACAGATACGCAGTATTTT. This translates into CASIPDSASTDTQYF.

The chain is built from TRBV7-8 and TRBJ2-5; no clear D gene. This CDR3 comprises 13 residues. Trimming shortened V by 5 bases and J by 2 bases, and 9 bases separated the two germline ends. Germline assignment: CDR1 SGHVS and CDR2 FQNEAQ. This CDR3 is CASSRWRQETQYF. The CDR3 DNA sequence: TGTGCCAGCAGCAGGTGGCGGCAAGAGACCCAGTACTTC.

DNA of the CDR3: TGTGCCAGCAGTGAAGCGGGGCAGTTGAACACTGAAGCTTTCTTT. Amino acids: CASSEAGQLNTEAFF. The chain carries TRBV6-1 and TRBJ1-1, with D possibly being TRBD1 (5 bases). V was shortened by 0 bases and J by 0 bases, with 8 bases between the two germline ends. CDR1 is MNHNS and CDR2 is SASEGT in the germline V gene. The CDR3 contains 15 residues.

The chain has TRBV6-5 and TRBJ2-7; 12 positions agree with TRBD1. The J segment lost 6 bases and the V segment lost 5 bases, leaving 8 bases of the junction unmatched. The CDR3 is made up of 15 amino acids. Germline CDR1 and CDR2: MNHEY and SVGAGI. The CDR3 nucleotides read TGTGCCAGCAGTCTCCGGGACAGGGGGCTTTTCGAGCAGTACTTC. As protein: CASSLRDRGLFEQYF.

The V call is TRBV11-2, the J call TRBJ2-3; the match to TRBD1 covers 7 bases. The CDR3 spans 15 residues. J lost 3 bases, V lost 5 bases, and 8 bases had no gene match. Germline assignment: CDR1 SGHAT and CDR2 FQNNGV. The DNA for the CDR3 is TGTGCCAGCAGCCCCAGACAGGGCAGTACAGATACGCAGTATTTT. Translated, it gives CASSPRQGSTDTQYF.

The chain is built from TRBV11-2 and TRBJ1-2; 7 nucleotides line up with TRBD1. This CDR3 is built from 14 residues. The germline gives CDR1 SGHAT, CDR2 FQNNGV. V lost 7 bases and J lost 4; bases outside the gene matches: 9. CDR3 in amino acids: CASMAVGQTYGYTF. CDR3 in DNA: TGTGCCAGCATGGCGGTGGGACAGACCTATGGCTACACCTTC.

CDR3: CASSLAGREKLFF. The CDR3 bases are TGTGCCAGCAGCTTAGCAGGGCGTGAAAAACTGTTTTTT. The chain recombines TRBV11-2 with TRBJ1-4, with D possibly matching TRBD1 (5 bases). CDR3 length: 13 amino acids. Germline loops: CDR1 SGHAT, CDR2 FQNNGV. V lost 1 base, J lost 7 bases, and 7 bases lay in between.

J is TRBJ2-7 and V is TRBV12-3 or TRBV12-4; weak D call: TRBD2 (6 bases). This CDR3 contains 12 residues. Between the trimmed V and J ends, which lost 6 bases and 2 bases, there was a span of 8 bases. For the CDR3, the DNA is TGTGCCAGCAGCGCGGGGCCCTACGAGCAGTACTTC. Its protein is CASSAGPYEQYF.

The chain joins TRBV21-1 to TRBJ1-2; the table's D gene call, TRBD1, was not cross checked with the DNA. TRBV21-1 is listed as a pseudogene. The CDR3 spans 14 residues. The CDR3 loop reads CASSKDGAGDGYTF. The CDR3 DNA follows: TGTGCCAGCAGCAAAGATGGGGCAGGGGATGGCTACACCTTC.

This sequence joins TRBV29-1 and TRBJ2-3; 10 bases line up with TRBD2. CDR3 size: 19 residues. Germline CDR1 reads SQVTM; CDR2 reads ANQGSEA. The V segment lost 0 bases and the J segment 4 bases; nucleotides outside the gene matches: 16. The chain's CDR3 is CSVEDLAASGGSRADTQYF. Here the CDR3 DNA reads TGCAGCGTTGAAGATCTTGCGGCTAGCGGGGGATCAAGGGCAGATACGCAGTATTTT.

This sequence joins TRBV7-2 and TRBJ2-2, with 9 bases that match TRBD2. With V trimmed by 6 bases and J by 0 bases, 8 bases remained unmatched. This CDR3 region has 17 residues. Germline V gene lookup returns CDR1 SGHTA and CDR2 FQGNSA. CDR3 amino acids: CASRGTRGGANTGELFF. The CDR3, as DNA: TGTGCCAGCAGGGGAACTCGCGGGGGGGCGAACACCGGGGAGCTGTTTTTT.

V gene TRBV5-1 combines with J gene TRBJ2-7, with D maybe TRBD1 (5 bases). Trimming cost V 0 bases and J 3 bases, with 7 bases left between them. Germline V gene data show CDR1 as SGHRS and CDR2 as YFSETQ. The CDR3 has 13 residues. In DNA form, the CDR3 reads TGCGCCAGCAGCTTGGACGACAGCTACGAGCAGTACTTC. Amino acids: CASSLDDSYEQYF.

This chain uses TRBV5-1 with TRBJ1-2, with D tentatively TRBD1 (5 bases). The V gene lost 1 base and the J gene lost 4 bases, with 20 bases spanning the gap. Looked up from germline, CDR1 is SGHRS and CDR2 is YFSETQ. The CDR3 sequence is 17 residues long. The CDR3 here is CASSLLGLQGGSYGYTF. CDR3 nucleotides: TGCGCCAGCAGCTTGCTCGGGTTGCAGGGAGGATCCTATGGCTACACCTTC.

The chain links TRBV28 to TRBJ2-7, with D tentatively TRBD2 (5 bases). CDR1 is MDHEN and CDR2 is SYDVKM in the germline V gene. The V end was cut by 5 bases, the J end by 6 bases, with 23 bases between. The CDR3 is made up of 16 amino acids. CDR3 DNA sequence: TGTGCCAGCAGTCCATCCACTAGACTGTTCCCTACCGAGCAGTACTTC. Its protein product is CASSPSTRLFPTEQYF.